The 22 T cell receptor beta chains presented below share a single source sample, sequenced in a study of CD8 T cells in ankylosing spondylitis. TCRdb reanalysed the 5' RACE reads using MiXCR and keeps one entry per CDR3 protein. The sample includes approximately 220,000 distinct CDR3 sequences, around 24% of them seen just once. Sequencing used blood, either unsorted or a sorted T cell fraction (not recorded which). The receptors were gathered from a male donor with ankylosing spondylitis or in good health (not recorded which).

The chain carries TRBV9 and TRBJ2-5, with D possibly matching TRBD1 (6 bases). Trimming pared 4 bases from V and 0 bases from J, leaving 10 bases between. CDR1 and CDR2 (germline): SGDLS, YYNGEE. The CDR3 has 14 residues. The CDR3 region is CASSQGWDQETQYF. The CDR3 region has the DNA TGTGCCAGCAGCCAGGGGTGGGACCAAGAGACCCAGTACTTC.

This clonotype was counted at least ten times. The chain combines TRBV5-1 with TRBJ1-4; D is uncertain. With 1 base removed from V and 0 bases from J, the gap between germline ends came to 7 bases. CDR1 is SGHRS and CDR2 is YFSETQ in the germline V gene. The CDR3 contains 15 residues. As DNA, the CDR3 is TGCGCCAGCAGCTTGACTCCTGCAACTAATGAAAAACTGTTTTTT. Encoded protein: CASSLTPATNEKLFF.

This clonotype was found many times. This sequence joins TRBV4-1 and TRBJ1-5, with D perhaps matching TRBD1 (5 bases). With 4 bases removed from V and 5 bases from J, the gap between germline ends came to 9 bases. This CDR3 is 13 amino acids long. Per germline, CDR1 MGHRA and CDR2 YSYEKL. Here the CDR3 reads CASSLMGDQPQHF. CDR3 DNA: TGCGCCAGCAGCCTCATGGGGGATCAGCCCCAGCATTTT.

Ten or more counts support this clonotype. This sequence joins TRBV28 and TRBJ2-7; 10 nucleotides align to TRBD2. This CDR3 has 14 amino acids. Unmatched junction bases numbered 3, after V lost 5 bases and J lost 2 bases. Per the germline V gene, CDR1 is MDHEN and CDR2 is SYDVKM. DNA for the CDR3: TGTGCCAGCAGTATAGCGGGAGGTCCCTACGAGCAGTACTTC. It specifies CASSIAGGPYEQYF.

As for this clonotype: One end of the junction fails to match germline, which may point to a read error. J is TRBJ1-4 and V is TRBV19, with TRBD1 matching over 10 bases. CDR3 size: 17 residues. The germline V gene encodes CDR1 LNHDA and CDR2 SQIVND (reference sequence). The CDR3 region is CASEAGQGPAGSEKLIF. Here the CDR3 DNA reads TGTGCCTCCGAGGCGGGACAGGGGCCGGCCGGATCTGAAAAACTGATTTTT. Looking up the rest from reference TRBV19 and TRBJ1-4 gives the full variable domain: DGGITQSPKYLFRKEGQNVTLSCEQNLNHDAMYWYRQDPGQGLRLIYYSQIVNDFQKGDIAEGYSVSREKKESFPLTVTSAQKNPTAFYLCASEAGQGPAGSEKLIFGSGTQLSVL.

This clonotype has a count of ten or more. The chain joins TRBV10-3 to TRBJ1-5; D call uncertain. V was clipped by 6 bases and J by 11 bases, with 14 bases between them. This CDR3 is built from 12 residues. Germline V lookup: CDR1 ENHRY, CDR2 SYGVKD. CDR3 amino acids: CAISPDGKTQHF. CDR3 nucleotides: TGTGCCATCAGCCCGGACGGCAAGACCCAGCATTTT.

This clonotype was counted only a few times. The rearrangement links TRBV6-1 to TRBJ2-2; possibly TRBD1 for D (5 bases). The CDR3 is 16 amino acids. CDR1 is MNHNS, CDR2 SASEGT, per germline. Trimming removed 5 bases at V and 1 base at J, with 14 bases between. CDR3 in DNA: TGTGCCAGCAGTAGACCTTCGACAGAGAACACCGGGGAGCTGTTTTTT. As protein: CASSRPSTENTGELFF.

The chain joins TRBV5-1 to TRBJ1-2, with TRBD1 matching 7 bases. V was clipped by 4 bases and J by 8 bases; unmatched bases: 8. The CDR3 has 13 amino acids. Germline V gives CDR1 SGHRS, CDR2 YFSETQ. In nucleotides, the CDR3 is TGCGCCAGCAGCCCGGGGACAGCGCACGGCTACACCTTC. Residues: CASSPGTAHGYTF. The full variable domain, its missing parts supplied by reference TRBV5-1 and TRBJ1-2, is KAGVTQTPRYLIKTRGQQVTLSCSPISGHRSVSWYQQTPGQGLQFLFEYFSETQRNKGNFPGRFSGRQFSNSRSEMNVSTLELGDSALYLCASSPGTAHGYTFGSGTRLTVV.

The rearrangement joins TRBV29-1 to TRBJ1-6; TRBD1 aligns across 8 bases. CDR1 is SQVTM, CDR2 ANQGSEA, per germline. The V segment lost 7 bases and the J segment 5 bases; nucleotides outside the gene matches: 4. This CDR3 has 13 residues. CDR3 in amino acids: CSAGQGDNSPLHF. CDR3 nucleotide sequence: TGCAGCGCCGGACAGGGTGATAATTCACCCCTCCACTTT.

In its sample, this clonotype was seen many times. The rearrangement links TRBV5-6 to TRBJ1-3; D is perhaps TRBD1 (6 bases). Germline CDR1 and CDR2: SGHDT and YYEEEE. This CDR3 comprises 16 residues. Trimming took off 4 bases at V and 4 bases at J, with 18 bases between the two ends. CDR3 nucleotides: TGTGCCAGCAGCCTGGGACCCACAGGGAACGGAAACACCATATATTTT. Translation gives CASSLGPTGNGNTIYF.

This clonotype was found many times. The chain links TRBV20-1 to TRBJ1-5; tentatively, D is TRBD1 (5 bases). The CDR3 contains 15 residues. CDR1 is DFQATT, CDR2 SNEGSKA, per germline (reference sequence). Trimming shortened V by 0 bases and J by 2 bases, and 11 bases separated the two germline ends. The CDR3 DNA reads as TGCAGTGCTAGAGATTTGGCGGGGGGCAATCAGCCCCAGCATTTT. Residues: CSARDLAGGNQPQHF.

This clonotype was seen repeatedly, ten times or more. The rearrangement links TRBV20-1 to TRBJ2-1; TRBD2 matches 10 bases. Germline CDR1 DFQATT, CDR2 SNEGSKA (reference sequence). V was pared by 5 bases and J by 2 bases, with 6 bases of the junction left unmatched. This CDR3 region has 15 residues. The CDR3 DNA reads as TGCAGTGCTGAGCGGGGGGGAATAACCTACAATGAGCAGTTCTTC. It specifies CSAERGGITYNEQFF.

This clonotype was seen at least ten times. This chain connects TRBV29-1 to TRBJ1-6, with D maybe TRBD1 (5 bases). The germline CDR1 and CDR2 sequences are SQVTM and ANQGSEA. V was pared by 5 bases and J by 7 bases, with 12 bases between. The length of the CDR3 is 13 residues. The CDR3 reads CSVLEGSNSPLHF. CDR3 nucleotides: TGCAGCGTTCTCGAGGGGTCCAATTCACCCCTCCACTTT.

This chain joins TRBV27 and TRBJ2-6, with unresolved D. Germline CDR1 reads MNHEY; CDR2 reads SMNVEV (reference sequence). V dropped 3 bases and J dropped 2 bases, with 11 bases sitting between them. The CDR3 runs to 16 residues. Here the CDR3 DNA reads TGTGCCAGCAGTTTTAAGCATGGGACTGGGGCCAACGTCCTGACTTTC. As protein: CASSFKHGTGANVLTF.

Ten or more counts support this clonotype. The chain combines TRBV6-4 with TRBJ2-1; TRBD2 aligns across 12 bases. The CDR3 covers 15 residues. Looked up from germline, CDR1 is MRHNA and CDR2 is SNTAGT. The J segment lost 9 bases and the V segment lost 3 bases, leaving 6 bases of the junction unmatched. CDR3 residues: CASSELPSGRGEQFF. The DNA for the CDR3 is TGTGCCAGCAGTGAACTGCCTAGCGGGAGGGGTGAGCAGTTCTTC.

This clonotype was observed a single time. The chain employs TRBV4-2 and TRBJ2-5, with D maybe TRBD2 (5 bases). The CDR3 is made up of 12 amino acids. V lost 4 bases and J lost 4, with 7 bases in between. Germline lookup yields CDR1 LGHNA and CDR2 YNFKEQ. The chain's CDR3 is CASSRSGETQYF. For the CDR3, the DNA is TGTGCCAGCAGCCGAAGCGGAGAGACCCAGTACTTC.

The chain combines TRBV7-3 with TRBJ2-1; 10 nucleotides line up with TRBD2. J gave up 5 bases and V 6 bases, and 10 bases lay outside the gene matches. CDR3 length: 16 residues. Germline-derived CDR1 and CDR2 are SGHTA and FQGTGA. The CDR3 region is CASRPSASGRNNEQFF. The CDR3 nucleotides read TGTGCCAGCAGGCCCTCGGCTAGCGGGAGAAACAATGAGCAGTTCTTC.

This chain connects TRBV20-1 to TRBJ1-5; D is unclear. The CDR3 contains 16 residues. Trimming took 4 bases from V and 3 from J, leaving 19 bases between them. Looked up from germline, CDR1 is DFQATT and CDR2 is SNEGSKA (reference sequence). CDR3 coding DNA: TGCAGTGCTACCACCCCCGGAGGGAGGGACAATCAGCCCCAGCATTTT. The encoded protein is CSATTPGGRDNQPQHF.

Many counts were recorded for this clonotype. The chain combines TRBV29-1 with TRBJ2-7, with 8 bases lining up with TRBD1. This CDR3 region has 15 residues. J lost 4 bases, V lost 6 bases, and 14 bases had no gene match. The germline CDR1 and CDR2 sequences are SQVTM and ANQGSEA. The CDR3 spells CSVLQLRDRQYEQYF. In nucleotides, the CDR3 is TGCAGCGTGCTACAGCTCCGGGACAGGCAGTACGAGCAGTACTTC.

This chain joins TRBV29-1 and TRBJ2-3; D remains unclear. Germline CDR1 reads SQVTM; CDR2 reads ANQGSEA. Trimming removed 4 bases at V and 1 base at J, with 6 bases between. The CDR3 contains 12 residues. CDR3: CSVVPRTDTQYF. CDR3 in DNA: TGCAGCGTTGTACCCCGCACAGATACGCAGTATTTT.

This clonotype was recorded many times. The chain joins TRBV5-1 to TRBJ2-5; 9 positions agree with TRBD1. In germline, CDR1 is SGHRS, CDR2 YFSETQ. This CDR3 comprises 15 residues. V gave up 4 bases and J gave up 5 bases; unmatched junction bases: 9. The CDR3 DNA reads as TGCGCCAGCAGCCCCAGGACAGGGGATGGTGAGACCCAGTACTTC. Protein product: CASSPRTGDGETQYF.

The V gene is TRBV5-1, the J gene TRBJ2-7, with D uncertain. The CDR3 covers 14 residues. CDR1 is SGHRS, CDR2 YFSETQ, per germline. Between the trimmed V and J ends, which lost 2 bases and 1 base, there was a span of 10 bases. Written as DNA, the CDR3 is TGCGCCAGCAGCTTAAACAGCGTTTCCTACGAGCAGTACTTC. Amino acid sequence: CASSLNSVSYEQYF.